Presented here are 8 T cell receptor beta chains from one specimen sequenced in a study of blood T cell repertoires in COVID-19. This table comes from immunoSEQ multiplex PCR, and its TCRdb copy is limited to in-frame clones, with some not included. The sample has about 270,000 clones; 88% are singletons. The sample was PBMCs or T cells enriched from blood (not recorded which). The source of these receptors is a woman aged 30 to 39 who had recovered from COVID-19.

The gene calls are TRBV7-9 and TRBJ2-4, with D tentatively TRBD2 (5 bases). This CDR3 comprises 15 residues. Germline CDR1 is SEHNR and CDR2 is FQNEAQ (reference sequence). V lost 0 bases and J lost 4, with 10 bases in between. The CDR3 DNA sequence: TGTGCCAGCAGCTTAGCGGGGAGCTGGAAAAACATTCAGTACTTC. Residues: CASSLAGSWKNIQYF.

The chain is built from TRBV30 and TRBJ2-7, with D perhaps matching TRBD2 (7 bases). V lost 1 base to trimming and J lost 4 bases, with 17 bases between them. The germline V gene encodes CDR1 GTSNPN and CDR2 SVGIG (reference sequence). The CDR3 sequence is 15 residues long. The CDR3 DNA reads TGTGCCTGGAGTGCGCGCTCGGGGGGCGTATACGAGCAGTACTTC. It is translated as CAWSARSGGVYEQYF.

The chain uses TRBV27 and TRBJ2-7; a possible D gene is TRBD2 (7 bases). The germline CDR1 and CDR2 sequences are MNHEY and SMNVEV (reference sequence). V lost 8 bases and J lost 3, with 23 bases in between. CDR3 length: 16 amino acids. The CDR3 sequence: CASWGAREGRSYEQYF. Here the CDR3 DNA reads TGTGCCAGCTGGGGGGCGAGGGAGGGCAGAAGCTACGAGCAGTACTTC.

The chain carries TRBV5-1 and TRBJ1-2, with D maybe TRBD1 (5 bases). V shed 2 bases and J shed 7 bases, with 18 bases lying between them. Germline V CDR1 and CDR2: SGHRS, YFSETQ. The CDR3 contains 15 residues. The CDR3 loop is CASSFVRGLSGGYTF. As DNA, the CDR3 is TGCGCCAGCAGCTTTGTAAGGGGTCTATCGGGTGGCTACACCTTC.

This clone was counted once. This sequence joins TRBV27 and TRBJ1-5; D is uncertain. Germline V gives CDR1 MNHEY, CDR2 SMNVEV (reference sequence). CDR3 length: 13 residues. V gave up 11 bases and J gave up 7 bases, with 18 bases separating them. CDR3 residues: CASRTRVNQPQHF. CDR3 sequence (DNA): TGTGCCTCACGAACGAGGGTGAACCAGCCCCAGCATTTT.

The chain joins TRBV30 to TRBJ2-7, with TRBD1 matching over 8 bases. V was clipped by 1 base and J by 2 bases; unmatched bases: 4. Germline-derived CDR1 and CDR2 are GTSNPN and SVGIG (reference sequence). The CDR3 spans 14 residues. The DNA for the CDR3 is TGTGCCTGGAGTGCTGGGACAGGAGCCTACGAGCAGTACTTC. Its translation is CAWSAGTGAYEQYF.

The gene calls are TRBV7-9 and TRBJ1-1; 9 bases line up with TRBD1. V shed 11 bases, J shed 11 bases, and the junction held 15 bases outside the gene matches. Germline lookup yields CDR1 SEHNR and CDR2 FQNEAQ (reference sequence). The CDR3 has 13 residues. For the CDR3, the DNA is TGTGCCGGCACAGGGGGCGCGTGGAATGAGGCTTTCTTT. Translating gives CAGTGGAWNEAFF.

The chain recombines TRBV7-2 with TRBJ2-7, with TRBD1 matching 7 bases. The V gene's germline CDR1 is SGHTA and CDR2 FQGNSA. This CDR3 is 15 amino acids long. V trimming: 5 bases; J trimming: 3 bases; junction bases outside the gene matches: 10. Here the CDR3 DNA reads TGTGCCAGCAGCCTTAACAGGGGAAGGGGCTACGAGCAGTACTTC. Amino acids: CASSLNRGRGYEQYF.